These T cell receptor beta chains were read from a single sample in a study of shared clonotypes between healthy human individuals. Measured with immunoSEQ multiplex PCR; TCRdb has only the in-frame clones, and not every one. The table lists 400,000 to 600,000 clones, about 96% of them singletons. Specimen: naive CD4+ T cells sorted from blood. These receptors were obtained from a woman aged 25 to 45 in good health. Both conserved end residues are part of each CDR3. D genes are given only for firm matches. Where a row states a size, it is once, few, many or the class of an expanded clone; other rows omit it.

CDR3 DNA	CDR3 protein	clone size	D gene	V gene	J gene
TGTGCCAGCAGCCAAGCCGGCCTCGGCTACACCTTC	CASSQAGLGYTF	NA	NA	TRBV14	TRBJ1-2
TGCGCCAGCAGCCCGGGACTAGCGGGTTCAGGGAACATTCAGTACTTC	CASSPGLAGSGNIQYF	NA	TRBD2	TRBV5-1	TRBJ2-4
TGTGCCAGCACAGCGGACAGTAGCACAGATACGCAGTATTTT	CASTADSSTDTQYF	NA	NA	TRBV7-9	TRBJ2-3
TGTGCCAGCGGGGACCTTTATGGCTACACCTTC	CASGDLYGYTF	NA	NA	TRBV7-2	TRBJ1-2
TGCGCCAGCAGCTTGGCCCAGACGGGGAGGAATGAGCAGTTCTTC	CASSLAQTGRNEQFF	NA	NA	TRBV5-1	TRBJ2-1
TGTGCCAGCAGCTTCCGCCGGGGTTCCTACGAGCAGTACTTC	CASSFRRGSYEQYF	NA	NA	TRBV7-2	TRBJ2-7
TGTGCCAGGAGACAGGGGCCCACCGGGGAGCTGTTTTTT	CARRQGPTGELFF	NA	TRBD1	TRBV19	TRBJ2-2
TGTGCCAGCAGCCTGTTGGGGGAAAGCACAGATACGCAGTATTTT	CASSLLGESTDTQYF	NA	NA	TRBV14	TRBJ2-3
TGTGCCAGCAGTTTTGGTATTCCAGATACGCAGTATTTT	CASSFGIPDTQYF	NA	NA	TRBV28	TRBJ2-3
TGTGCCAGCAGTGAGACACGGATGAACACTGAAGCTTTCTTT	CASSETRMNTEAFF	few	NA	TRBV25-1	TRBJ1-1
TGTGCCAGCAGCCGACAGGGTAAAAACCCCTACGAGCAGTACTTC	CASSRQGKNPYEQYF	NA	NA	TRBV21-1	TRBJ2-7
TGTGCCAGCAGCCGTTACGAGCAGTACTTC	CASSRYEQYF	NA	NA	TRBV28	TRBJ2-7
TGTGCCAGCCTCCCCGGGACTCAATATGGCTACACCTTC	CASLPGTQYGYTF	NA	NA	TRBV28	TRBJ1-2
TGTGCCAGCGCAACAGGGTGGGGCGCGCCTCACGAGCAGTACTTC	CASATGWGAPHEQYF	NA	NA	TRBV27	TRBJ2-7
TGTGCCAGCAGTATCCCGGGACAGGGTACCGACGAGCAGTACTTC	CASSIPGQGTDEQYF	NA	TRBD1	TRBV28	TRBJ2-7
TGTGCCAGTAGCGCTGCCGGGGCTATGAACACTGAAGCTTTCTTT	CASSAAGAMNTEAFF	NA	NA	TRBV19	TRBJ1-1
TGTGCCAGCAGTCCCGGACACCGAATGTACAATGAGCAGTTCTTC	CASSPGHRMYNEQFF	NA	NA	TRBV6-5	TRBJ2-1
TGTGCCAGCAGGGGACTAGCGGGAGGCAATGAGCAGTTCTTC	CASRGLAGGNEQFF	NA	TRBD2	TRBV14	TRBJ2-1
TGTGCCAGCAAACTTCTAGCGGGAGGGCCTTTTAATGAGCAGTTCTTC	CASKLLAGGPFNEQFF	NA	TRBD2	TRBV28	TRBJ2-1
TGTGCCAGCAGTTCTCCGCCAGGAAAACTGTTTTTT	CASSSPPGKLFF	NA	NA	TRBV28	TRBJ1-4
TGTGCCAGCACCGCCGGGACAGCCGAGGATACGCAGTATTTT	CASTAGTAEDTQYF	once	TRBD1	TRBV7-3	TRBJ2-3
TGTGCCAGCAGCCGGACAGCGAACACCGGGGAGCTGTTTTTT	CASSRTANTGELFF	NA	NA	TRBV6-4	TRBJ2-2
TGTGCCAGTAGTATGGGGGACATTGGCTACACCTTC	CASSMGDIGYTF	NA	NA	TRBV19	TRBJ1-2
TGTGCCAGCAGCTTGGGGCTGGGGGGCGCGAGCACAGATACGCAGTATTTT	CASSLGLGGASTDTQYF	NA	NA	TRBV5-6	TRBJ2-3
TGCAGCGTCACTCCGGGACAGGGTCTTTTGAACACTGAAGCTTTCTTT	CSVTPGQGLLNTEAFF	NA	TRBD1	TRBV29-1	TRBJ1-1
TGTGCCAGCAGTTTACGACAGGGGGCTTCCTACGAGCAGTACTTC	CASSLRQGASYEQYF	NA	TRBD1	TRBV28	TRBJ2-7
TGTGCCAGCGCAAGGGCCTACGAGCAGTACTTC	CASARAYEQYF	NA	NA	TRBV2	TRBJ2-7
TGTGCCAGCAGTTCGAAGGCCGGGACAGAAGCTTTCTTT	CASSSKAGTEAFF	NA	NA	TRBV27	TRBJ1-1
TGTGCCATCAGGTCGGTTCAGGGTGAAAAACTGTTTTTT	CAIRSVQGEKLFF	NA	NA	TRBV10-3	TRBJ1-4
TGTGCCAGCAGCTTAGGGCGGTACAATGAGCAGTTCTTC	CASSLGRYNEQFF	few	NA	TRBV11-3	TRBJ2-1
TGTGCCAGCAGTTGGGTCGGGATGGGCTACACCTTC	CASSWVGMGYTF	NA	NA	TRBV28	TRBJ1-2
TGTGCCAGCAGCGGAGGGCCAGACCTTTCCTACGAGCAGTACTTC	CASSGGPDLSYEQYF	NA	NA	TRBV27	TRBJ2-7
TGTGCCAGCAGTTTTCTGGGGCGCAGCCAATTTGCTTTCTTT	CASSFLGRSQFAFF	NA	NA	TRBV28	TRBJ1-1
TGCGCCAGCAGCTTCGCATTCCGGACAGGGGGAGAAAAACTGTTTTTT	CASSFAFRTGGEKLFF	NA	TRBD1	TRBV5-1	TRBJ1-4
TGTGCCAGCCACCAATGGGGGGACAACCCCTACGAGCAGTACTTC	CASHQWGDNPYEQYF	NA	NA	TRBV6-4	TRBJ2-7
TGTGCCACCAGCAGAGTGGGCGGGTTGGGGTCCTACAATGAGCAGTTCTTC	CATSRVGGLGSYNEQFF	NA	NA	TRBV15	TRBJ2-1
TGTGCCAGCAGTTCTTCAGGGGGCAATCAGCCCCAGCATTTT	CASSSSGGNQPQHF	NA	NA	TRBV6-6	TRBJ1-5
TGTGCCAGCAGCTTATCGGGAGGCACTGAAGCTTTCTTT	CASSLSGGTEAFF	once	NA	TRBV11-3	TRBJ1-1
TGCGCCAGCAGCTGGGGACAGGGAGTCTACGAGCAGTACTTC	CASSWGQGVYEQYF	NA	TRBD1	TRBV5-1	TRBJ2-7
TGTGCCAGTAACCGGGACAGGGAAGCTTTCTTT	CASNRDREAFF	once	TRBD1	TRBV6-1	TRBJ1-1
TGTGCCAGCAGTTTGCAGAGCTCCTACGAGCAGTACTTC	CASSLQSSYEQYF	NA	NA	TRBV6-5	TRBJ2-7
TGTGCCTGGGCGACTAGAGGGATCACAGATACGCAGTATTTT	CAWATRGITDTQYF	NA	NA	TRBV30	TRBJ2-3
TGTGCCAGCAGCTTGGCGGGAGGGCGCACAGATACGCAGTATTTT	CASSLAGGRTDTQYF	NA	TRBD2	TRBV7-2	TRBJ2-3
TGTGCCAGCAGCTTGGACGGGACAACCTACGAGCAGTACTTC	CASSLDGTTYEQYF	NA	NA	TRBV5-4	TRBJ2-7
TGTGCCAGCAGTGTGACGACAACTAATGAAAAACTGTTTTTT	CASSVTTTNEKLFF	NA	NA	TRBV6-1	TRBJ1-4
TGTGCCAGCAGCAAGGGACCCCGGGAGCAGTACTTC	CASSKGPREQYF	NA	NA	TRBV11-3	TRBJ2-5
TGTGCCAGTAGTATAGGGGGGCCTGGGACACGGAACACTGAAGCTTTCTTT	CASSIGGPGTRNTEAFF	NA	NA	TRBV19	TRBJ1-1
TGTGCCAGCAGCTTACAGGGGAAGTACGAGCAGTACTTC	CASSLQGKYEQYF	once	NA	TRBV7-3	TRBJ2-7
TGTGCCAGCAGCGGGCTGGCGGGAGCGTACAATGAGCAGTTCTTC	CASSGLAGAYNEQFF	NA	TRBD2	TRBV6-5	TRBJ2-1
TGTGCCAGCAGTTTACTTGGGTTGGGTACCTACGAGCAGTACTTC	CASSLLGLGTYEQYF	NA	NA	TRBV28	TRBJ2-7
TGCGCCAGCAGCTTGGGGGTCGGGCTGAGCACAGATACGCAGTATTTT	CASSLGVGLSTDTQYF	NA	NA	TRBV5-1	TRBJ2-3